The sequence of this TCR beta chain was determined in a study of T cell clonality in common variable immunodeficiency. The study's findings and limits: T cell subpopulation sequencing would be needed to explain CVID clonality. In common variable immunodeficiency, TCR beta chains reportedly carried fewer deletions and N-nucleotide insertions.

The CDR3 has 14 amino acids. The ends were cut back, 1 base at V and 2 bases at J, with 3 bases in the middle. The germline V gene encodes CDR1 SGHTA and CDR2 FQGTGA. On this clone: Antigen specificity is unknown. The observed sequence ends 3 residues before the CDR3 terminus, with the missing tail filled in from the germline J gene.

The data were produced by immunoSEQ multiplex PCR, yet TCRdb's version contains in-frame clones alone and is incomplete. This sample's table reports around 16,000 clones. The sample comprised peripheral blood mononuclear cells. This TCR came from a human donor with common variable immunodeficiency. This chain connects TRBV7-3 to TRBJ1-6; D gene unclear. The CDR3 loop reads CASSLNTYNSPLHF. The DNA read from the CDR3 is TGTGCCAGCAGCTTAAACACCTATAATTCACCC.